This is a list of T cell receptor beta chains from one sample in a study of OX40 agonist ivuxolimab in advanced cancers. The assay was immunoSEQ multiplex PCR, and TCRdb's table has in-frame clones only and misses some. The table records around 88,000 clones, around 90% of them present only once. Source: CD4+ or CD8+ T cells sorted from blood, taken in a trial of the OX40 agonist ivuxolimab. These receptors were obtained from an adult with an advanced solid tumor such as melanoma, head and neck, liver or kidney cancer. The CDR3 runs from the conserved cysteine through the conserved F or W. The D gene is left open where the match is weak.

j_call	d_call	cdr3_length	v_call	cdr3_aa	cdr3_nt
TRBJ1-1	NA	15	TRBV21-1	CASSRGWGSWTEAFF	TGTGCCAGCAGCAGAGGGTGGGGGTCTTGGACTGAAGCTTTCTTT
TRBJ1-4	NA	12	TRBV28	CASSVSNEKLFF	TGTGCCAGCAGTGTATCTAATGAAAAACTGTTTTTT
TRBJ1-2	NA	13	TRBV27	CASSVPGLGPRTF	TGTGCCAGCAGTGTTCCGGGCCTCGGGCCTAGGACCTTC
TRBJ2-2	NA	16	TRBV5-1	CASSTFAGTDGGELFF	TGCGCCAGCAGCACCTTCGCCGGGACCGACGGCGGGGAGCTGTTTTTT
TRBJ2-7	NA	12	TRBV2	CASSEFGYEQYF	TGTGCCAGCAGTGAATTTGGTTACGAGCAGTACTTC
TRBJ2-7	NA	11	TRBV6-5	CASSPLYEQYF	TGTGCCAGCAGCCCCCTTTACGAGCAGTACTTC
TRBJ2-1	TRBD2	16	TRBV9	CASSVAGVAGTSEQFF	TGTGCCAGCAGCGTAGCTGGAGTAGCGGGGACTAGTGAGCAGTTCTTC
TRBJ2-2	TRBD1	14	TRBV7-9	CASTKDRGTGELFF	TGTGCCAGCACCAAGGACAGGGGCACCGGGGAGCTGTTTTTT
TRBJ2-3	NA	15	TRBV2	CASSGPGASTDTQYF	TGTGCCAGCAGTGGACCGGGCGCGAGCACAGATACGCAGTATTTT
TRBJ1-4	NA	15	TRBV9	CASSVGVQAAEKLFF	TGTGCCAGCAGCGTGGGTGTGCAGGCGGCTGAAAAACTGTTTTTT
TRBJ2-1	TRBD2	17	TRBV11-3	CASSLGPGGSSYNEQFF	TGTGCCAGCAGCTTAGGGCCGGGGGGGAGCTCCTACAATGAGCAGTTCTTC
TRBJ2-3	TRBD2	18	TRBV10-1	CASRRTSGRAGSTDTQYF	TGCGCCAGCAGACGGACTAGCGGGAGGGCCGGATCCACAGATACGCAGTATTTT
TRBJ1-3	TRBD1	15	TRBV18	CASSTGQGTGNTIYF	TGTGCCAGCTCAACCGGACAGGGGACTGGAAACACCATATATTTT
TRBJ2-7	TRBD2	18	TRBV5-1	CASSSGTSGPLSSYEQYF	TGCGCCAGCAGCTCCGGGACTAGCGGGCCCTTAAGCTCCTACGAGCAGTACTTC
TRBJ1-2	TRBD1	15	TRBV2	CASSPRTGGDYGYTF	TGTGCCAGCAGCCCACGGACAGGGGGCGACTATGGCTACACCTTC
TRBJ1-4	NA	12	TRBV6-5	CASGARGEKLFF	TGTGCCAGTGGGGCTCGAGGTGAAAAACTGTTTTTT
TRBJ2-1	NA	13	TRBV11-3	CASSFGSGLEQFF	TGTGCCAGCAGCTTTGGGTCAGGCCTTGAGCAGTTCTTC
TRBJ2-5	TRBD2	14	TRBV6-1	CASTEGLAEETQYF	TGTGCCAGCACCGAAGGTCTAGCGGAAGAGACCCAGTACTTC